This TCR beta chain is from a study of T cell responses to AZD1222 COVID-19 vaccine. Study-level findings and limits: Baseline serology detected seropositivity in only six AZD1222 recipients. Targeting of unmutated variant regions was reportedly seen in nearly half of spike-specific TCRs.

Data came from immunoSEQ multiplex PCR; TCRdb stores just in-frame clones and leaves some out. This table has nearly 35,000 clones, 75% to 90% appearing once. Remarks on this clone: Its specificity is not known.

Material: peripheral blood, obtained on day 0 of AZD1222 vaccination. The sequence derives from an adult in good health.

The CDR3 nucleotides are TGTGCCAGCAGCCCCCGCTGGGGCGGCAATCAGCCCCAGCATTTT. This sequence encodes CASSPRWGGNQPQHF. V and J are TRBV3-1 (or the pseudogene TRBV3-2) and TRBJ1-5; possible D gene TRBD1, 5 bases. This CDR3 region has 15 residues. The V gene's germline CDR1 is LGHDT and CDR2 YNNKEL (reference sequence). Trimming left V 4 bases short and J 2 bases short, with 12 bases between.